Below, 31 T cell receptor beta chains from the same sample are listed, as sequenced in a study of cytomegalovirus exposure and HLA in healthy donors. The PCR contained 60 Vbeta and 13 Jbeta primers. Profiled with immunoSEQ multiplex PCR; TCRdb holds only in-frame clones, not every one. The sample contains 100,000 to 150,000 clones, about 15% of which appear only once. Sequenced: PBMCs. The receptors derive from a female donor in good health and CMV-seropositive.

The CDR3 is CASSPSRGSLEQYF. As DNA, the CDR3 is TGTGCCAGCAGCCCGTCCCGGGGGAGTCTCGAGCAGTACTTC. J is TRBJ2-7 and V is TRBV7-8, with D perhaps matching TRBD2 (6 bases). The CDR3 consists of 14 residues. Germline assignment: CDR1 SGHVS and CDR2 FQNEAQ. The germline V and J ends were trimmed by 5 bases and 6 bases, with 17 bases remaining between them.

This CDR3 reads CASSLTGFAGYGYTF. CDR3 DNA sequence: TGTGCCAGCAGTTTAACAGGGTTCGCGGGCTATGGCTACACCTTC. This sequence joins TRBV27 and TRBJ1-2; weak D call: TRBD1 (6 bases). Germline V gene sequence: CDR1 MNHEY, CDR2 SMNVEV (reference sequence). The germline V and J ends were trimmed by 2 bases and 4 bases, with 14 bases remaining between them. The CDR3 covers 15 residues.

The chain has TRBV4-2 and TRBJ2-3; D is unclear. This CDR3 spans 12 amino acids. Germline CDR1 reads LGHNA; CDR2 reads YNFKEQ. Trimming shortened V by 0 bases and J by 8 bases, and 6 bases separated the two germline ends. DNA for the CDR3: TGTGCCAGCAGCCAAGACAGAAGTACGCAGTATTTT. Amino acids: CASSQDRSTQYF.

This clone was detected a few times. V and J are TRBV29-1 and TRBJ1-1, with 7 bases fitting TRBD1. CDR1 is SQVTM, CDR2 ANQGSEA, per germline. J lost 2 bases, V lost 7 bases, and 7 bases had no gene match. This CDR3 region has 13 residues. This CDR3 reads CSAGRQGNTEAFF. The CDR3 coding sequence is TGCAGCGCAGGGCGACAGGGTAACACTGAAGCTTTCTTT.

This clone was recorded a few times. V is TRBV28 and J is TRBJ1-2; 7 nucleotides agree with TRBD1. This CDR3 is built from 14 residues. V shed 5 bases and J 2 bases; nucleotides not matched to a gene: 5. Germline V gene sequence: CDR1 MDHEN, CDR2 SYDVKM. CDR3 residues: CASSPTGPNYGYTF. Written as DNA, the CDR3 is TGTGCCAGCAGTCCGACAGGGCCAAACTATGGCTACACCTTC.

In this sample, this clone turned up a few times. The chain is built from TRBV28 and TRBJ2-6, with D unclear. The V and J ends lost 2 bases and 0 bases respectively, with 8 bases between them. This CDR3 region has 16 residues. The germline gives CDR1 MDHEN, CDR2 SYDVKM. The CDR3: CASSLGSLSGANVLTF. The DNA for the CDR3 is TGTGCCAGCAGTTTAGGTTCACTCTCTGGGGCCAACGTCCTGACTTTC.

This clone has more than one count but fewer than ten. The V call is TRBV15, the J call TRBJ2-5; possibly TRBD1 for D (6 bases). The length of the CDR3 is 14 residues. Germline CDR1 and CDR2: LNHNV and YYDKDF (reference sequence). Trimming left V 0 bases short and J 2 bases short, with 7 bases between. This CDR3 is CATSREGGQETQYF. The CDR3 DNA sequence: TGTGCCACCAGCAGAGAAGGGGGACAAGAGACCCAGTACTTC.

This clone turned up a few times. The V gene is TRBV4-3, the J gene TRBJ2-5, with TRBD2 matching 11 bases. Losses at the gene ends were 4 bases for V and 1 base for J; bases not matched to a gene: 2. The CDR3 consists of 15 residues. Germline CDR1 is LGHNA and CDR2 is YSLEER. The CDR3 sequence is CASSPGTSGQETQYF. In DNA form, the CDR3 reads TGCGCCAGCAGCCCAGGGACTAGCGGCCAAGAGACCCAGTACTTC.

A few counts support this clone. Written as DNA, the CDR3 is TGTGCCAGTAGTATGGGGACTAGTCTGATCGGGGAGCTGTTTTTT. This codes for CASSMGTSLIGELFF. The chain joins TRBV19 to TRBJ2-2, with 8 bases that match TRBD2. The junction had 7 bases not matched to a gene; V was cut back by 3 bases and J by 7 bases. This CDR3 is 15 amino acids long. CDR1 and CDR2 (germline): LNHDA, SQIVND (reference sequence).

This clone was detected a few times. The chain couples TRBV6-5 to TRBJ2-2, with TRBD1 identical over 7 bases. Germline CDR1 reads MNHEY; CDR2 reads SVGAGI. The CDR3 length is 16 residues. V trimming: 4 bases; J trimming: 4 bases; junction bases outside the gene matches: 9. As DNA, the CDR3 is TGTGCCAGCAGTTCCGGGACAGCCCTTTCCACCGGGGAGCTGTTTTTT. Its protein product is CASSSGTALSTGELFF.

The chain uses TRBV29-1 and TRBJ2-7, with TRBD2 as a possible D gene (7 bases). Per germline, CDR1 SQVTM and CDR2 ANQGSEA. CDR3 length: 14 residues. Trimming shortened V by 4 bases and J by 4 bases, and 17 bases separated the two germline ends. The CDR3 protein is CSVVRGGGPYEQYF. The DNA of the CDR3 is TGCAGCGTTGTTCGGGGAGGGGGGCCATACGAGCAGTACTTC.

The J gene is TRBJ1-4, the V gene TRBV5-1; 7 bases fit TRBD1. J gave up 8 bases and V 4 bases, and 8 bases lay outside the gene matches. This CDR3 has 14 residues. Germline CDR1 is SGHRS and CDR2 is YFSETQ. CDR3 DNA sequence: TGCGCCAGCAGCCCAGCAGGGGGAAGGGAAAAACTGTTTTTT. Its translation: CASSPAGGREKLFF. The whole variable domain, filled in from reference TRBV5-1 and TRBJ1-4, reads KAGVTQTPRYLIKTRGQQVTLSCSPISGHRSVSWYQQTPGQGLQFLFEYFSETQRNKGNFPGRFSGRQFSNSRSEMNVSTLELGDSALYLCASSPAGGREKLFFGSGTQLSVL.

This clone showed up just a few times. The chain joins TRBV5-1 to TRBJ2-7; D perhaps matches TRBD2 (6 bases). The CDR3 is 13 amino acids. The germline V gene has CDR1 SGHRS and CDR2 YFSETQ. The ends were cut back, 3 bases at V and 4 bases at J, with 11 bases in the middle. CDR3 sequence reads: CASSSGLRYEQYF. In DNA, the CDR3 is TGCGCCAGCAGCTCGGGACTCCGGTACGAGCAGTACTTC.

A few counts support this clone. The CDR3: CASSEETVGSTEAFF. The CDR3 nucleotides are TGTGCCAGCAGTGAAGAGACCGTCGGGAGCACTGAAGCTTTCTTT. The V gene is TRBV6-1, the J gene TRBJ1-1; D remains unclear. CDR1 and CDR2 (germline): MNHNS, SASEGT. V was clipped by 1 base and J by 4 bases, with 13 bases between them. The CDR3 covers 15 residues.

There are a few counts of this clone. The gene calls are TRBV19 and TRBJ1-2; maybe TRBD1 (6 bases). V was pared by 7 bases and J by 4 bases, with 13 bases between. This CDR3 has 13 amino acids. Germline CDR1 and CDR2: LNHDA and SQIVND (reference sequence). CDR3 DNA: TGTGCCAGTAAGGCAGGGGCGAGCTATGGCTACACCTTC. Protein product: CASKAGASYGYTF.

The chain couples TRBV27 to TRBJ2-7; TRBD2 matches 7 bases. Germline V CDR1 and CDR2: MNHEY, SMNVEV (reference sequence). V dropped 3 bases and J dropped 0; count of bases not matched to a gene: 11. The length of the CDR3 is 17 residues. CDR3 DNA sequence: TGTGCCAGCAGTTTCCTACCTAGCGGAAAGAGCTCCTACGAGCAGTACTTC. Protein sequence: CASSFLPSGKSSYEQYF.

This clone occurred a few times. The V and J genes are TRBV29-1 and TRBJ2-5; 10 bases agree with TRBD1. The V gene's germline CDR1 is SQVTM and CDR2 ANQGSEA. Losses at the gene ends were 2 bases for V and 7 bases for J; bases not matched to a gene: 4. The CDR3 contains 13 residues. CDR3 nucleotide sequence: TGCAGCGTTGAAAGGGACAGGGGAGGGACCCAGTACTTC. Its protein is CSVERDRGGTQYF. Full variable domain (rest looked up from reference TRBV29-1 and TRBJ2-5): SAVISQKPSRDICQRGTSLTIQCQVDSQVTMMFWYRQQPGQSLTLIATANQGSEATYESGFVIDKFPISRPNLTFSTLTVSNMSPEDSSIYLCSVERDRGGTQYFGPGTRLLVL.

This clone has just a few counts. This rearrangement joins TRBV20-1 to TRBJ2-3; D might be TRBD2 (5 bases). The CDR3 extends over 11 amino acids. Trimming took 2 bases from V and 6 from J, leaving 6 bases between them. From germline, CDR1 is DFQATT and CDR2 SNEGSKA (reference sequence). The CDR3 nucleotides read TGCAGTGCTAGACCGGGGGATACGCAGTATTTT. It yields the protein CSARPGDTQYF.

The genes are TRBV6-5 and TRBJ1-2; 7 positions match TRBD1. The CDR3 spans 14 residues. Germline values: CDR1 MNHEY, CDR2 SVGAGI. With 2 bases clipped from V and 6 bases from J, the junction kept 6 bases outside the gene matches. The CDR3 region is CASSYRGQVNGYTF. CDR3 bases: TGTGCCAGCAGTTACAGGGGGCAGGTGAATGGCTACACCTTC.

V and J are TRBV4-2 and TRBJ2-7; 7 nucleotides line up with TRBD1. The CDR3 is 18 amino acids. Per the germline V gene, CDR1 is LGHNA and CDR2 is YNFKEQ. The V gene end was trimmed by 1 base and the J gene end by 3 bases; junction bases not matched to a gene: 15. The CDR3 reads CASSQVAQGAGGVYEQYF. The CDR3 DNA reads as TGTGCCAGCAGCCAAGTGGCCCAAGGTGCAGGGGGAGTCTACGAGCAGTACTTC.

The CDR3: CASSPDGGAEKLFF. The DNA for the CDR3 is TGCGCCAGCAGCCCCGACGGCGGGGCAGAAAAACTGTTTTTT. The chain is built from TRBV5-1 and TRBJ1-4; TRBD1 is a possible D gene (5 bases). CDR1 and CDR2 from the germline V gene are SGHRS and YFSETQ. V was cut by 4 bases and J by 8 bases, with 15 bases left in between. This CDR3 is 14 amino acids long.

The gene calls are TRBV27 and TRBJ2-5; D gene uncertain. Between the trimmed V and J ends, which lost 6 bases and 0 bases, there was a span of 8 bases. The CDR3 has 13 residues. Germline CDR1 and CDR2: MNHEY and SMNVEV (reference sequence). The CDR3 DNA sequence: TGTGCCAGCAGCAGTCCGTACCAAGAGACCCAGTACTTC. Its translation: CASSSPYQETQYF.

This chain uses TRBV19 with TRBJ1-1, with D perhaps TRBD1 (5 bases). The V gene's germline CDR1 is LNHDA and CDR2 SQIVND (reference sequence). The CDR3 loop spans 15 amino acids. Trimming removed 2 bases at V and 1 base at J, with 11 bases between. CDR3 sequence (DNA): TGTGCCAGTAGTATAATGACAGCTTCGAACACTGAAGCTTTCTTT. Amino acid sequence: CASSIMTASNTEAFF.

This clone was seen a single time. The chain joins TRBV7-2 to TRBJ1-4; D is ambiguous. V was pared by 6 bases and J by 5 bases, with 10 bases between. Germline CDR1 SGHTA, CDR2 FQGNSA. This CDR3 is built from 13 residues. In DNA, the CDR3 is TGTGCCAGCAGTCCTGAGATAAATGAAAAACTGTTTTTT. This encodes CASSPEINEKLFF.

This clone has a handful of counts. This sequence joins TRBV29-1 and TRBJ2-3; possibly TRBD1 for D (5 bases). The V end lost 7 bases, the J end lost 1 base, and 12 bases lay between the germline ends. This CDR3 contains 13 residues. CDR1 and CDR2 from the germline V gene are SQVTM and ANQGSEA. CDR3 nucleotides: TGCAGCGCCGAGGCCAGGGGCACAGATACGCAGTATTTT. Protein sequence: CSAEARGTDTQYF.

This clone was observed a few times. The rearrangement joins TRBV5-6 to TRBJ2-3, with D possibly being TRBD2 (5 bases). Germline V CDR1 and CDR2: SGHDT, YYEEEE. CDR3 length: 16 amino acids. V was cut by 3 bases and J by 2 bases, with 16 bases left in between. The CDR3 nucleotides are TGTGCCAGCAGCTCGAGACCGGGAACCCTCACAGATACGCAGTATTTT. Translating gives CASSSRPGTLTDTQYF.

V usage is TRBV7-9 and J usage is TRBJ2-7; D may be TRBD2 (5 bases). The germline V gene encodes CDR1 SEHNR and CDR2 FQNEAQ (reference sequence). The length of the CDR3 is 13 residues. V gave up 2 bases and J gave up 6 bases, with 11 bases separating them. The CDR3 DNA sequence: TGTGCCAGCAGCTTAAAGTTACGGGGCGAGCAGTACTTC. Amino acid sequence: CASSLKLRGEQYF.

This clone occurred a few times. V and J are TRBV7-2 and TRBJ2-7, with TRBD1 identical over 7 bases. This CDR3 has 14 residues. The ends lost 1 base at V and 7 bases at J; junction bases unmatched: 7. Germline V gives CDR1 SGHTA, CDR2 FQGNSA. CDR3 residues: CASSLGGQLGEQYF. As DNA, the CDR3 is TGTGCCAGCAGCTTAGGGGGACAGCTTGGGGAGCAGTACTTC.

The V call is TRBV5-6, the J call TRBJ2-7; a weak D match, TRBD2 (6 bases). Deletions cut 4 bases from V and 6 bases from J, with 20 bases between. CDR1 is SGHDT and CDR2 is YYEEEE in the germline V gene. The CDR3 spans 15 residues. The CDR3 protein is CASSPALRMGLEQYF. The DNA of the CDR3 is TGTGCCAGCAGCCCGGCACTCCGGATGGGACTCGAGCAGTACTTC. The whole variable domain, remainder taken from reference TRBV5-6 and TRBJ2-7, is DAGVTQSPTHLIKTRGQQVTLRCSPKSGHDTVSWYQQALGQGPQFIFQYYEEEERQRGNFPDRFSGHQFPNYSSELNVNALLLGDSALYLCASSPALRMGLEQYFGPGTRLTVT.

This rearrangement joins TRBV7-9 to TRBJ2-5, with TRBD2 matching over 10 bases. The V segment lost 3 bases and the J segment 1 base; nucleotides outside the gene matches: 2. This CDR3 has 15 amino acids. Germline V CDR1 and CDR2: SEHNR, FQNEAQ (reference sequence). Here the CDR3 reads CASSLGLAIQETQYF. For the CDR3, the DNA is TGTGCCAGCAGCTTGGGACTAGCGATCCAAGAGACCCAGTACTTC.

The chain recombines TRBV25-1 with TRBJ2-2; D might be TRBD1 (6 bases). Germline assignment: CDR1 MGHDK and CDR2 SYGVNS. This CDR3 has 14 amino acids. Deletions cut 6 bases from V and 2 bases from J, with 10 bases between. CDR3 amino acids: CASREQGNTGELFF. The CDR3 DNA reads TGTGCCAGCAGGGAACAGGGCAACACCGGGGAGCTGTTTTTT.